These 21 T cell receptor beta chains were sequenced from one sample in a study of blood T cells in healthy people across ages. A J-beta primer mix and a sample-barcoded 5' primer were used in a second PCR of about 7 to 11 cycles. TCRdb analysed the 5' RACE reads with MiXCR anew, one entry per CDR3 protein. This table has over 600,000 distinct CDR3 sequences, 45% to 70% appearing once. What was sequenced was blood. These receptors were collected from a man aged 35 to 55 in good health.

This clonotype was detected only a few times. This chain links TRBV9 with TRBJ2-5, with 11 positions matching TRBD2. Near its end, the DNA agrees better with TRBJ2-7, so the J call may be wrong. CDR3 length: 15 residues. CDR1 and CDR2 (germline): SGDLS, YYNGEE. For the CDR3, the DNA is TGTGCCAGCAGCGGAACCGGGACTAGCGGTTACGAGCAGTACTTC. The encoded protein is CASSGTGTSGYEQYF.

CDR3 region: CASSLVSLASGSPQQYF. The CDR3 DNA follows: TGTGCCAGCAGCTTAGTTTCCCTGGCTAGCGGGAGCCCGCAGCAGTACTTC. The gene calls are TRBV7-2 and TRBJ2-7; 10 nucleotides align to TRBD2. CDR1 is SGHTA, CDR2 FQGNSA, per germline. V was clipped by 1 base and J by 8 bases; unmatched bases: 14. The CDR3 runs 17 residues.

V usage is TRBV3-1 and J usage is TRBJ2-3; the match to TRBD2 covers 13 bases. V dropped 5 bases and J dropped 2; count of bases not matched to a gene: 1. The CDR3 is 15 amino acids. Germline loops: CDR1 LGHDT, CDR2 YNNKEL (reference sequence). The DNA of the CDR3 is TGTGCCAGCAGCGGGACTAGCGGGGTCACAGATACGCAGTATTTT. It yields the protein CASSGTSGVTDTQYF.

This chain uses TRBV4-1 with TRBJ2-3; 8 bases map to TRBD2. There are 17 residues in the CDR3. With V trimmed by 0 bases and J by 3 bases, 8 bases remained unmatched. Germline CDR1 MGHRA, CDR2 YSYEKL. In DNA, the CDR3 is TGCGCCAGCAGCCAAGATAGTGGCGGGGGGAGGACAGATACGCAGTATTTT. Protein: CASSQDSGGGRTDTQYF.

The chain employs TRBV2 and TRBJ2-3, with a tentative D call TRBD2 (6 bases). The germline gives CDR1 SNHLY, CDR2 FYNNEI. V was shortened by 4 bases and J by 0 bases, with 14 bases between the two germline ends. CDR3 length: 16 residues. The CDR3 loop is CASSGSWAGSTDTQYF. CDR3 coding DNA: TGTGCCAGCAGTGGGAGCTGGGCGGGGAGCACAGATACGCAGTATTTT.

The chain recombines TRBV20-1 with TRBJ1-2; D perhaps matches TRBD1 (5 bases). This CDR3 has 14 residues. CDR1 is DFQATT and CDR2 is SNEGSKA in the germline V gene (reference sequence). Trimming stripped 4 bases from V and 0 bases from J, with 12 bases between. The CDR3 DNA follows: TGCAGTGCTACCGACAGCTCCGCTAACTATGGCTACACCTTC. Encoded protein: CSATDSSANYGYTF.

The V call is TRBV6-6, the J call TRBJ2-7, with D tentatively TRBD2 (5 bases). The germline CDR1 and CDR2 sequences are MNHNY and SVGAGI (reference sequence). V lost 7 bases and J lost 3, with 10 bases in between. This CDR3 spans 12 amino acids. This chain's CDR3 is CASTSGIYEQYF. As DNA, the CDR3 is TGTGCCAGCACGTCGGGGATCTACGAGCAGTACTTC.

The chain couples TRBV20-1 to TRBJ2-7, with D unclear. V dropped 6 bases and J dropped 8 bases, with 14 bases sitting between them. Germline CDR1 is DFQATT and CDR2 is SNEGSKA (reference sequence). The CDR3 extends over 11 amino acids. The CDR3, as DNA: TGCAGTGCCCTCGGGTCTAGGCAGCAGTACTTC. Translation gives CSALGSRQQYF.

The chain couples TRBV7-2 to TRBJ2-7, with TRBD1 matching 10 bases. The CDR3 loop spans 15 amino acids. Germline V gives CDR1 SGHTA, CDR2 FQGNSA. J lost 4 bases, V lost 2 bases, and 5 bases had no gene match. The CDR3, as DNA: TGTGCCAGCAGCTTACCGGGACAGGGGTTGTACGAGCAGTACTTC. Translated: CASSLPGQGLYEQYF.

The chain uses TRBV20-1 and TRBJ2-5, with D perhaps matching TRBD1 (5 bases). V lost 6 bases and J lost 5, with 16 bases in between. The CDR3 has 13 residues. Germline CDR1 is DFQATT and CDR2 is SNEGSKA (reference sequence). The CDR3 region has the DNA TGCAGTGCAACCGAAACAGGCCGCGAGACCCAGTACTTC. It encodes CSATETGRETQYF.

On this clonotype: The germline gene is not matched at one end of the junction; a read error may be the cause. The chain joins TRBV6-2 or TRBV6-3 to TRBJ2-7; D unclear. Germline V gene lookup returns CDR1 MNHEY and CDR2 SVGEGT. The CDR3 spans 14 residues. The CDR3 region is CASSYSGPSHEQYF. The CDR3 DNA sequence: TGTGCCAGCAGTTACTCTGGACCCTCCCACGAGCAGTACTTC.

This clonotype was counted only a few times. This sequence joins TRBV9 and TRBJ2-7, with D tentatively TRBD2 (5 bases). The end of the DNA is better explained by TRBJ2-5, so the J call may be wrong. CDR3 length equals 16 residues. The germline V gene encodes CDR1 SGDLS and CDR2 YYNGEE. The CDR3 region has the DNA TGTGCCAGCAGCGTAGGGAATGGGGAGCTCGGCGAGACCCAGTACTTC. Its protein product is CASSVGNGELGETQYF.

This rearrangement joins TRBV4-3 to TRBJ2-3; 8 nucleotides align to TRBD1. Per germline, CDR1 LGHNA and CDR2 YSLEER. The CDR3 is 18 amino acids. V gave up 2 bases and J gave up 0 bases; unmatched junction bases: 10. DNA for the CDR3: TGCGCCAGCAGCCAATTTGGTCGTCAGGGGGCGAGCACAGATACGCAGTATTTT. Amino acid sequence: CASSQFGRQGASTDTQYF.

The chain joins TRBV20-1 to TRBJ1-2; D is perhaps TRBD1 (5 bases). V gave up 6 bases and J gave up 4 bases, with 15 bases separating them. From germline, CDR1 is DFQATT and CDR2 SNEGSKA (reference sequence). The CDR3 has 13 residues. The CDR3 spells CSAASDRGYGYTF. The CDR3 coding sequence is TGCAGTGCCGCCTCCGACAGAGGCTATGGCTACACCTTC.

Turning to this clonotype: At one boundary the junction diverges from the germline segment, which might be a read error. The chain combines TRBV5-1 with TRBJ2-6, with D possibly matching TRBD1 (5 bases). The CDR3 is 15 residues long. Germline loops: CDR1 SGHRS, CDR2 YFSETQ. CDR3 in amino acids: CASSLPGPGAYVLTF. CDR3 in DNA: TGCGCCAGCAGCCTCCCCGGACCTGGGGCCTACGTCCTGACTTTC.

The chain joins TRBV7-8 to TRBJ2-7; 10 nucleotides line up with TRBD1. Trimming cost V 5 bases and J 7 bases; bases outside gene matches: 8. Germline CDR1 reads SGHVS; CDR2 reads FQNEAQ. This CDR3 is 14 amino acids long. The CDR3 protein is CASSHRDRGGEQYF. DNA of the CDR3: TGTGCCAGCAGCCACCGGGACAGGGGTGGAGAGCAGTACTTC.

This clonotype occurred a few times. V usage is TRBV4-3 and J usage is TRBJ2-4; 8 positions agree with TRBD1. The trim removed 4 bases at V and 7 bases at J, leaving 9 bases unmatched. This CDR3 region has 15 residues. Germline assignment: CDR1 LGHNA and CDR2 YSLEER. The CDR3 sequence: CASSPSRTGPNIQYF. The DNA for the CDR3 is TGCGCCAGCAGCCCGTCGAGGACAGGGCCCAACATTCAGTACTTC.

The chain joins TRBV20-1 to TRBJ1-6, with 7 bases matching TRBD1. CDR1 is DFQATT, CDR2 SNEGSKA, per germline (reference sequence). The CDR3 is 15 amino acids. J gave up 5 bases and V 6 bases, and 10 bases lay outside the gene matches. For the CDR3, the DNA is TGCAGTGCGGAAGGGGACAGCGACCATAATTCACCCCTCCACTTT. Its protein is CSAEGDSDHNSPLHF.

Only a few counts were recorded for this clonotype. CDR3 sequence (DNA): TGTGCCAGCAGCACCCCCGGGACACTGAACACTGAAGCTTTCTTT. It codes for CASSTPGTLNTEAFF. The V gene is TRBV6-5, the J gene TRBJ1-1; D is perhaps TRBD1 (6 bases). Trimming removed 6 bases at V and 0 bases at J, with 14 bases between. Germline lookup yields CDR1 MNHEY and CDR2 SVGAGI. This CDR3 region has 15 residues.

The chain employs TRBV5-1 and TRBJ2-1; 12 bases agree with TRBD2. The CDR3 has 16 amino acids. With V trimmed by 1 base and J by 7 bases, 6 bases remained unmatched. CDR1 SGHRS and CDR2 YFSETQ come from the germline V gene. The CDR3 DNA follows: TGCGCCAGCAGCTTGCCTAGCGGGGGGGTCGTGAATGAGCAGTTCTTC. This encodes CASSLPSGGVVNEQFF. Full variable domain (remainder filled in from reference TRBV5-1 and TRBJ2-1): KAGVTQTPRYLIKTRGQQVTLSCSPISGHRSVSWYQQTPGQGLQFLFEYFSETQRNKGNFPGRFSGRQFSNSRSEMNVSTLELGDSALYLCASSLPSGGVVNEQFFGPGTRLTVL.

The rearrangement joins TRBV4-3 to TRBJ1-5, with no clear D. The CDR3 contains 13 residues. The germline V and J ends were trimmed by 4 bases and 6 bases, with 10 bases remaining between them. Germline CDR1 is LGHNA and CDR2 is YSLEER. As DNA, the CDR3 is TGCGCCAGCAGCCTGGGAAGTGGTCAGCCCCAGCATTTT. Translating it yields CASSLGSGQPQHF.